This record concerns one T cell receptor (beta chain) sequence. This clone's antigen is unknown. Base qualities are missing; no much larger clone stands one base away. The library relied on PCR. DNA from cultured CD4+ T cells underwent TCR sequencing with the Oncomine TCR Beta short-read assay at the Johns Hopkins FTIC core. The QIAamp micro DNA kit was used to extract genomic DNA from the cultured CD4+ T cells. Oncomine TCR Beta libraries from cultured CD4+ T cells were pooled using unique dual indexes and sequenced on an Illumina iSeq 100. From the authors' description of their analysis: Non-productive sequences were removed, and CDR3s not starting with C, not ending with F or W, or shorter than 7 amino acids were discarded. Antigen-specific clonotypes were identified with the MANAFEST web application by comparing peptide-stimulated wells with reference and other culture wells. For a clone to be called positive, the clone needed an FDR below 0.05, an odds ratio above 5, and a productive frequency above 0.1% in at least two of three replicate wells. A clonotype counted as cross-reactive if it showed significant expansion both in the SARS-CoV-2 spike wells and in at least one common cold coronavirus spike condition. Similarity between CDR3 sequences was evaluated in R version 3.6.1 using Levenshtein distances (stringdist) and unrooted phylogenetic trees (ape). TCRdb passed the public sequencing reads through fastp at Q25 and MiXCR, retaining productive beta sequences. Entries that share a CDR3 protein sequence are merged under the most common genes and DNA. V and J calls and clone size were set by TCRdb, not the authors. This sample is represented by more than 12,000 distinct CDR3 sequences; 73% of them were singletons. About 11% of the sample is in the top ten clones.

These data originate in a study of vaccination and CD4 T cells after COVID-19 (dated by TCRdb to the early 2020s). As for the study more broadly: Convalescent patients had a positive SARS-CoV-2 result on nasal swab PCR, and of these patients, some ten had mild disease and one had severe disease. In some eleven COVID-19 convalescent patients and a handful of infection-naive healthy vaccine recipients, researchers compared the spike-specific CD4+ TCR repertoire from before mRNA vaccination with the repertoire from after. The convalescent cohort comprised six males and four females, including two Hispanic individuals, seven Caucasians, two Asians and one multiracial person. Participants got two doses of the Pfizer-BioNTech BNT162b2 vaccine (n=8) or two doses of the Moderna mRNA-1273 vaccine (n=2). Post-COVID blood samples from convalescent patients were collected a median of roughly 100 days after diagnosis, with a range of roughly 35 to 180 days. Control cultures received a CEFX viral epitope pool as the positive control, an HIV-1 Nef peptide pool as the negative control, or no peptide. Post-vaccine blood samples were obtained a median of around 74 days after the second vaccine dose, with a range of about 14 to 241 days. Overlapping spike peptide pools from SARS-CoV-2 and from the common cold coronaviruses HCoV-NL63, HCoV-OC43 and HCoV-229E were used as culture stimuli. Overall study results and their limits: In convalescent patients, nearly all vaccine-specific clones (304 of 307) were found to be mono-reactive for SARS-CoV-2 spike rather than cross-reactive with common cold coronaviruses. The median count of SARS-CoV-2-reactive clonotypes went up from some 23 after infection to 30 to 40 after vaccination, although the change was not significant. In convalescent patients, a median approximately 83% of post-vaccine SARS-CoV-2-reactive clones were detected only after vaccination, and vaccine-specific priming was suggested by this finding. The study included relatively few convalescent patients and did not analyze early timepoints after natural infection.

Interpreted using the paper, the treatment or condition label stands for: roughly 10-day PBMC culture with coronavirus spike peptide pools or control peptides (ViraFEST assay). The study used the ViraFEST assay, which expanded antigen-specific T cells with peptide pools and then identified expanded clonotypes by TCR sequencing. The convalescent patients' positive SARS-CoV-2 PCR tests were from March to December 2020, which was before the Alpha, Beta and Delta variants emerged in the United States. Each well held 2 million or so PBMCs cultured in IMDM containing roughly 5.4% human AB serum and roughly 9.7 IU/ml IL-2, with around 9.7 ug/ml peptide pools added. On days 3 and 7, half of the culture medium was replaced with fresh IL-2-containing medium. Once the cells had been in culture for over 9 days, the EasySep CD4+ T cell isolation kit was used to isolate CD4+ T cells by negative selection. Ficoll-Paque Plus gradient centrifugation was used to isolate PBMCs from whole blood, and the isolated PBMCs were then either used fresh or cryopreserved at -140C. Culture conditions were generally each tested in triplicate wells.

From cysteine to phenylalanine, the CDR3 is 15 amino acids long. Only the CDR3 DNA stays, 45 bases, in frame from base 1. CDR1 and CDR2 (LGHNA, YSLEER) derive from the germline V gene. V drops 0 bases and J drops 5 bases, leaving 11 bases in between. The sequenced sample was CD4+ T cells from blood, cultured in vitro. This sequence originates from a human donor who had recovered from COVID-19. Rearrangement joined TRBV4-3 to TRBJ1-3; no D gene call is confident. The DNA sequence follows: TGCGCCAGCAGCCAAGATCGAACGGCTAGAAACACCATATATTTT. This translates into CASSQDRTARNTIYF.